These 9 T cell receptor beta chains share one sample of origin, sequenced in a study of brain T cells in children with intractable seizures. Profiling relied on immunoSEQ multiplex PCR, and the TCRdb table lists in-frame clones only, not all of them. The sample consists of around 44,000 clones, 90% of them appearing once. Sequencing was performed on peripheral blood, taken at surgery. The source of these receptors is a girl aged 2 to 9 with tuberous sclerosis and intractable seizures.

This clone has just one count. CDR3 sequence (DNA): TGCGCCAGCAGCTTCACAGGGGAGGGCTACACCTTC. Its translation: CASSFTGEGYTF. The chain is built from TRBV5-1 and TRBJ1-2; TRBD1 matches at 7 bases. The CDR3 is 12 residues long. Germline lookup yields CDR1 SGHRS and CDR2 YFSETQ. With 2 bases clipped from V and 8 bases from J, the junction kept 3 bases outside the gene matches.

This rearrangement joins TRBV5-1 to TRBJ1-4; no clear D. This CDR3 is 15 amino acids long. CDR1 and CDR2 (germline): SGHRS, YFSETQ. Trimming pared 1 base from V and 8 bases from J, leaving 15 bases between. CDR3 DNA sequence: TGCGCCAGCAGCTTGCACGGACTTACGAAAGAAAAACTGTTTTTT. Residues: CASSLHGLTKEKLFF.

The V call is TRBV5-1, the J call TRBJ1-2, with TRBD1 identical over 7 bases. V was clipped by 4 bases and J by 11 bases; unmatched bases: 8. The length of the CDR3 is 12 residues. CDR1 is SGHRS and CDR2 is YFSETQ in the germline V gene. This chain's CDR3 is CASSPSDREYTF. The CDR3 DNA reads as TGCGCCAGCAGCCCGTCAGACAGGGAATACACCTTC.

This clone was counted a single time. V usage is TRBV12-3 or TRBV12-4 and J usage is TRBJ1-1; D is perhaps TRBD1 (6 bases). Trimming removed 3 bases from V and 7 bases from J, with 9 bases in between. CDR3 length equals 12 residues. The CDR3 region is CASSFGGSEAFF. The CDR3 nucleotides are TGTGCCAGCAGTTTTGGGGGCAGTGAAGCTTTCTTT.

In DNA, the CDR3 is TGCAGCGTTGAGGTGACTAGCGGCCTTAGCACAGATACGCAGTATTTT. Its protein is CSVEVTSGLSTDTQYF. The V gene is TRBV29-1, the J gene TRBJ2-3; 9 bases line up with TRBD2. Germline trimming cut 3 bases from V and 0 bases from J; bases unmatched to any gene: 7. Germline V lookup: CDR1 SQVTM, CDR2 ANQGSEA. There are 16 residues in the CDR3.

This chain joins TRBV3-1 (or the pseudogene TRBV3-2) and TRBJ2-7; maybe TRBD1 (5 bases). V lost 2 bases and J lost 3, with 20 bases in between. Germline CDR1 is LGHDT and CDR2 is YNNKEL (reference sequence). The CDR3 is made up of 17 amino acids. DNA of the CDR3: TGTGCCAGCAGCCAAAGATTAATCCTGACAGAATTCTACGAGCAGTACTTC. Protein sequence: CASSQRLILTEFYEQYF.

The CDR3 region is CASSQDRTETQYF. CDR3 nucleotides: TGTGCCAGCAGCCAAGACAGGACGGAGACCCAGTACTTC. The rearrangement joins TRBV11-1 to TRBJ2-5, with a possible D match to TRBD1 (6 bases). The germline V gene encodes CDR1 SGHAT and CDR2 FQDESV (reference sequence). V was clipped by 5 bases and J by 5 bases, with 12 bases between them. The CDR3 spans 13 residues.

This chain joins TRBV7-2 and TRBJ1-2, with D possibly matching TRBD1 (5 bases). Trimming took 8 bases from V and 4 from J, leaving 23 bases between them. The CDR3 runs to 16 residues. CDR1 is SGHTA, CDR2 FQGNSA, per germline. The chain's CDR3 is CASGTPLGTLFYGYTF. The CDR3 bases are TGTGCCAGCGGAACTCCCCTAGGGACCCTATTCTATGGCTACACCTTC.

The V call is TRBV7-9, the J call TRBJ1-4; D remains ambiguous. CDR1 is SEHNR, CDR2 FQNEAQ, per germline (reference sequence). Between the trimmed V and J ends, which lost 0 bases and 0 bases, there was a span of 11 bases. The CDR3 has 17 amino acids. This chain's CDR3 is CASSLATGLSTNEKLFF. As DNA, the CDR3 is TGTGCCAGCAGCTTAGCGACCGGGCTTTCAACTAATGAAAAACTGTTTTTT.